This T cell receptor (beta chain) was observed in a study of blood T cell repertoires in COVID-19. Study overall: Acute and convalescent COVID-19 specimens originated in the United States, Italy and Spain. Sources were T cells, B-cell-depleted T cells, or PBMCs; the material itself was cDNA or gDNA.

CDR3 length equals 13 residues. CDR1 is ENHRY, CDR2 SYGVKD, per germline. Losses at the gene ends were 5 bases for V and 9 bases for J; bases not matched to a gene: 7. Per the original data handling: Quantification of nucleated cells was approximated via reference gene primer amplification. Generated by immunoSEQ multiplex PCR, the TCRdb table keeps only in-frame clones and is missing some. Clonal size and the V and J genes are those of that table, whereas D and trimming came from the DNA. The sample has over 75,000 clones; 86% are singletons. This chain links TRBV10-3 with TRBJ2-1, with 7 bases lining up with TRBD1. The sequencing input was peripheral blood. This sequence originates from a human donor in a cohort sampled during active COVID-19. The CDR3 here is CAISIDREGEQFF. The CDR3 nucleotides are TGTGCCATCAGTATAGACAGGGAAGGTGAGCAGTTCTTC.